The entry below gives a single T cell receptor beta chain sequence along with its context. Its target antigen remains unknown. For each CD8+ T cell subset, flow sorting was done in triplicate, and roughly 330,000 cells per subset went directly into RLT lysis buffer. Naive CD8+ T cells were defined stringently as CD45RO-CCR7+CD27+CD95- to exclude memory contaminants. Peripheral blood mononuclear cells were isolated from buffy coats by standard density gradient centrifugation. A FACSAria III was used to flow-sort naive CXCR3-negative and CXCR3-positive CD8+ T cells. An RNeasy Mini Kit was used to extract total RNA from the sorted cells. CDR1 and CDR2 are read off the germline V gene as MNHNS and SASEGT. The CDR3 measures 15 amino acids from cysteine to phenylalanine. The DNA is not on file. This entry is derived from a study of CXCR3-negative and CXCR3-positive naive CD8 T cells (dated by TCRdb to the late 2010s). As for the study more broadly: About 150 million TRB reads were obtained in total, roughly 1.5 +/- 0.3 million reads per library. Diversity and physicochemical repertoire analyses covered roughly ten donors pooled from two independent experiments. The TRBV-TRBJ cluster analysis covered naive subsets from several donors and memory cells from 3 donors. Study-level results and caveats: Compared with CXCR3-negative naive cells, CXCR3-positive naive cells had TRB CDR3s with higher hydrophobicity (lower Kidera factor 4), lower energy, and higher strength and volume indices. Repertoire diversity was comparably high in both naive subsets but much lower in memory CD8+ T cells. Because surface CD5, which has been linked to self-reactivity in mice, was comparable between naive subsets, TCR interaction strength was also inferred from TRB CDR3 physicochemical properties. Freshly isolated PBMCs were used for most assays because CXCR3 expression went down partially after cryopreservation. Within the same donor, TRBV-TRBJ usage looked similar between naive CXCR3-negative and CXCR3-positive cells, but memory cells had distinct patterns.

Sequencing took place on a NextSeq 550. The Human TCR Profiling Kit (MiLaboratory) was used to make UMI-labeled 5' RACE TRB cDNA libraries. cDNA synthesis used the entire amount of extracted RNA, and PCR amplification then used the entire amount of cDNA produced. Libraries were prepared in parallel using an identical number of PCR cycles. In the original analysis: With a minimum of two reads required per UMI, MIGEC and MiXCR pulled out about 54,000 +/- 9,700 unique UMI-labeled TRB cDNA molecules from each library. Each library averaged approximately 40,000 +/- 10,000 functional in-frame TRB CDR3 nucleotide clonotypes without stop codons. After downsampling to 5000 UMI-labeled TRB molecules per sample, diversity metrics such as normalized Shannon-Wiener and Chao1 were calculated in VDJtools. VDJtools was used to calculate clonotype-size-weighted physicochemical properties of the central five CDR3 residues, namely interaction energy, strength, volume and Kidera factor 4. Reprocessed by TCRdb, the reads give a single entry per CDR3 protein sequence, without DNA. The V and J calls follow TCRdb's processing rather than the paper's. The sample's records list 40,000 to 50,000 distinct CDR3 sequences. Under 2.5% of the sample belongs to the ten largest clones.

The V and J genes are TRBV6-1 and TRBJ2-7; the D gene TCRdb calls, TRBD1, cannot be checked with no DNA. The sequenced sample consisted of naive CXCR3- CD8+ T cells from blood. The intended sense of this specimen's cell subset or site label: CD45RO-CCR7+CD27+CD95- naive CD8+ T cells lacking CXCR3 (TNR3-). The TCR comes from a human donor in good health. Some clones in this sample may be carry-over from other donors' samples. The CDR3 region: CASGPPGQLTYEQYF.